Below, one TCR beta chain is given with its context. Authors' analysis steps: From reference gene primer amplification, estimates of nucleated cell counts were derived. Here immunoSEQ multiplex PCR was the method, and the copy in TCRdb shows in-frame clones only, minus some. That table furnishes V, J and clone size, whereas the DNA furnished D and trimming. This table holds about 160,000 clones, 86% found once. The length of the CDR3 is 13 residues. Germline loops: CDR1 MNHEY, CDR2 SVGAGI. V lost 8 bases and J lost 7, with 17 bases in between. This sample was taken from a study of blood T cell repertoires in COVID-19. In the study overall: T cells, B-cell-depleted T cells, or PBMCs supplied cDNA or gDNA.

The sequence came from a man aged 50 to 59 with active or convalescent COVID-19. Sequencing was performed on peripheral blood. The rearrangement links TRBV6-5 to TRBJ1-2; D is unresolved. In DNA, the CDR3 is TGTGCCAGCGCGCCCGAAAGCGCGCTTGGCTACACCTTC. Translated: CASAPESALGYTF.